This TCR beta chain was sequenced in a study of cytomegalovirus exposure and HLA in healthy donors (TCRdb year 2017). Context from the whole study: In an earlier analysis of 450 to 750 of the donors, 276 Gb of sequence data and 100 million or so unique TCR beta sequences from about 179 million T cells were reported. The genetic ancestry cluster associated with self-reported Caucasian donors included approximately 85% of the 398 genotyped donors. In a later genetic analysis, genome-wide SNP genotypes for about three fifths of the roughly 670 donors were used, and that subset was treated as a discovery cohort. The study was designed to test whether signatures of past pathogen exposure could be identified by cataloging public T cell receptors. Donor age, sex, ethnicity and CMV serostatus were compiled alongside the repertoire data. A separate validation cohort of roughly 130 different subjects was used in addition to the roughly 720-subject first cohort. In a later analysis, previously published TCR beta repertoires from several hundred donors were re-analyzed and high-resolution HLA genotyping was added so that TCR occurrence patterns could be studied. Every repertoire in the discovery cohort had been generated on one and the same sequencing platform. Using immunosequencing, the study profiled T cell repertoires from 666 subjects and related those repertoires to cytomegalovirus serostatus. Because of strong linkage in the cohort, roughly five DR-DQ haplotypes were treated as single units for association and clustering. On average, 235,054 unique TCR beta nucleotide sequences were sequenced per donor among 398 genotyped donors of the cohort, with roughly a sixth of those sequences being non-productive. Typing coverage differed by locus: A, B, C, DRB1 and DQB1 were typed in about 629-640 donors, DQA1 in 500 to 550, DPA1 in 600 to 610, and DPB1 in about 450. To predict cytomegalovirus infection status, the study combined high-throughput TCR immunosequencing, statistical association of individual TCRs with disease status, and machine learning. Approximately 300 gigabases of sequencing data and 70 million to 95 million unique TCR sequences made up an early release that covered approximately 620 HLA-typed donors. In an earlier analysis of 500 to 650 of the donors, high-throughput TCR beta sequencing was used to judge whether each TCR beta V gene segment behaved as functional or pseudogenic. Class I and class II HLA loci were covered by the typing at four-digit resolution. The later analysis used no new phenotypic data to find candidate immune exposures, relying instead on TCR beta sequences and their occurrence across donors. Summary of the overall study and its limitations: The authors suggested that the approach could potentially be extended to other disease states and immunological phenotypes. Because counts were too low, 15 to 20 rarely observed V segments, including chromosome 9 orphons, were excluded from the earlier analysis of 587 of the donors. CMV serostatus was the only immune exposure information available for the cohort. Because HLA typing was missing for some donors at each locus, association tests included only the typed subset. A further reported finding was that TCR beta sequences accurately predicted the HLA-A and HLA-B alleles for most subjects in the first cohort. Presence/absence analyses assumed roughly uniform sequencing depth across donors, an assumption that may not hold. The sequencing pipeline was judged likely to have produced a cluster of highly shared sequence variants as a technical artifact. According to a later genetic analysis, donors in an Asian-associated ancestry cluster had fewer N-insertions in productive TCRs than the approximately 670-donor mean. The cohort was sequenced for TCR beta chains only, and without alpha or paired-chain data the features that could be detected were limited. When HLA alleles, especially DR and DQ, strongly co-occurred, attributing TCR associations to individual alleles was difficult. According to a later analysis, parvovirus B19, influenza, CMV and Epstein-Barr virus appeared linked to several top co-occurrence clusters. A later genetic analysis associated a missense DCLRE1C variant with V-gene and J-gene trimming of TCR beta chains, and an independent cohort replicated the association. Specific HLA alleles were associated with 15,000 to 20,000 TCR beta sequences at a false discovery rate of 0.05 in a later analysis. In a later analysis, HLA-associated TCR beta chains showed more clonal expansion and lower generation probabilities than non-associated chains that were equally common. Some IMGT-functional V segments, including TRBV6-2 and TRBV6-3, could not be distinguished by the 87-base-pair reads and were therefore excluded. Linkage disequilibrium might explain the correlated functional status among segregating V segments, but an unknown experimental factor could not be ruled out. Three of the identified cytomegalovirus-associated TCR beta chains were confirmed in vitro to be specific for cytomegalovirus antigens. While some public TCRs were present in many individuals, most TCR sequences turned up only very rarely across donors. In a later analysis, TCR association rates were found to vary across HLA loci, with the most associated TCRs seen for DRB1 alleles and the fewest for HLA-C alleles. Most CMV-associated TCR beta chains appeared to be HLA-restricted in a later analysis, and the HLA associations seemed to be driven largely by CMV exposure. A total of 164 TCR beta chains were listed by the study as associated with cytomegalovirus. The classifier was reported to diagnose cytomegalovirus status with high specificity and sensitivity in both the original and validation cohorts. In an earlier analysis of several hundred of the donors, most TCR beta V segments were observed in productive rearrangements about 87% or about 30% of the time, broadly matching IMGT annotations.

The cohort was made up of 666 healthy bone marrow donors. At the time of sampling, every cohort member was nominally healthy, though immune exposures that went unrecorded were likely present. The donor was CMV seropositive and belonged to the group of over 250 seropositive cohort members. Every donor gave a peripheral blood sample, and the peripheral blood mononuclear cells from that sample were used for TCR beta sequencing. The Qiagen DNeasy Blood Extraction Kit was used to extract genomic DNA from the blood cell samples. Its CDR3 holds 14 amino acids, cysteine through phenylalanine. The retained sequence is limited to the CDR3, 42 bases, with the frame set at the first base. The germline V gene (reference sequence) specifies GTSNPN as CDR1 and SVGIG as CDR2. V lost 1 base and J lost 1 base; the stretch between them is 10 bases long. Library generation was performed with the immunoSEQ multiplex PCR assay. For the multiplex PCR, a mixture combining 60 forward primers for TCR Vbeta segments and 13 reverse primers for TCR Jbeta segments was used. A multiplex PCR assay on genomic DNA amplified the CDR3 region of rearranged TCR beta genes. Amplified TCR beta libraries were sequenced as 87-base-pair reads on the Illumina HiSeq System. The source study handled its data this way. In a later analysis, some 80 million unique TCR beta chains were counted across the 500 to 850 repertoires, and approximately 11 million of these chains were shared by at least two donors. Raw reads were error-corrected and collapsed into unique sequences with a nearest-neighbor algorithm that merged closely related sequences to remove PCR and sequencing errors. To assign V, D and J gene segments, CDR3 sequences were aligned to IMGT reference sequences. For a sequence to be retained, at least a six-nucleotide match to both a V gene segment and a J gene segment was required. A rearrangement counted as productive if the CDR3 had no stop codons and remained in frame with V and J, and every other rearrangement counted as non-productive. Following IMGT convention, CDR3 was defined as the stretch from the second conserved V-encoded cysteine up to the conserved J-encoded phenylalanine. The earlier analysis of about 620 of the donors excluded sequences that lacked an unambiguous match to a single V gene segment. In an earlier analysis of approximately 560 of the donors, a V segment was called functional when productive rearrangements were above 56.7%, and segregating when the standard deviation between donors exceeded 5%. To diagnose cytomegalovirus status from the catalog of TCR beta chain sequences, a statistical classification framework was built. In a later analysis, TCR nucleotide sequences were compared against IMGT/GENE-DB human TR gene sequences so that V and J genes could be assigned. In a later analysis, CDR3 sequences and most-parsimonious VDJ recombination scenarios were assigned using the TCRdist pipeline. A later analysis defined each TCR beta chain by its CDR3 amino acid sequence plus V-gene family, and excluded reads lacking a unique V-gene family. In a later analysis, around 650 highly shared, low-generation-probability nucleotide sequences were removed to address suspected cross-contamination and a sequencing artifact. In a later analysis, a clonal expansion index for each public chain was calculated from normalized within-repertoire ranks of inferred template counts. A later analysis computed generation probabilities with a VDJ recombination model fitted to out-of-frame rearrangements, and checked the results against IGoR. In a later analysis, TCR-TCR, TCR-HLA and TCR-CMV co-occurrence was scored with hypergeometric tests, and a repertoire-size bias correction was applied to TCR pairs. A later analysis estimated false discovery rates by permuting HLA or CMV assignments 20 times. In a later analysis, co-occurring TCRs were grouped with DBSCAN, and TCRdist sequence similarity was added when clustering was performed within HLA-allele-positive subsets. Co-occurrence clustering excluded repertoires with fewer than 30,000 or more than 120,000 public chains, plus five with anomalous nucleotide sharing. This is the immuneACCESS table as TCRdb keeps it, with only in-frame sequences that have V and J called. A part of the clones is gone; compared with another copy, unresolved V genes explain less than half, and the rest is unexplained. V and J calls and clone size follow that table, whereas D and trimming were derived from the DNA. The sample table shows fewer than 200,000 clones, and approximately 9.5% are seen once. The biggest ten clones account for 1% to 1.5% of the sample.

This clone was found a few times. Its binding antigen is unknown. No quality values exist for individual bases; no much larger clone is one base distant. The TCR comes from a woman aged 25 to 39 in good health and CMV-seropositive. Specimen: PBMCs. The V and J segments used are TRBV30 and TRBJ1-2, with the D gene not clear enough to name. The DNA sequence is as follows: TGTGCCTGGAGTGCGAAGAGAAGTAACTATGGCTACACCTTC. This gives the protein CAWSAKRSNYGYTF.